Below are 20 T cell receptor beta chains sequenced from a single sample in a study of blood T cell repertoires in COVID-19. TCRdb's copy holds only in-frame clones and misses some; the assay was immunoSEQ multiplex PCR. The profile shows around 77,000 clones, more than 75% of them singletons. The material sequenced was peripheral blood. These receptor sequences come from a man in his 70s with active or convalescent COVID-19.

The chain carries TRBV28 and TRBJ1-1; 7 bases line up with TRBD1. The germline V gene has CDR1 MDHEN and CDR2 SYDVKM. This CDR3 has 12 residues. Unmatched junction bases numbered 5, after V lost 6 bases and J lost 7 bases. The CDR3 nucleotides are TGTGCCAGCAGCCGTGGGACAGTTGAAGCTTTCTTT. It translates to CASSRGTVEAFF.

The V and J genes are TRBV19 and TRBJ2-2; a possible D gene is TRBD2 (7 bases). Germline V gene data show CDR1 as LNHDA and CDR2 as SQIVND (reference sequence). The ends were cut back, 2 bases at V and 0 bases at J, with 10 bases in the middle. The CDR3 loop spans 16 amino acids. The CDR3 region is CASSILGGANTGELFF. The CDR3 coding sequence is TGTGCCAGTAGTATATTAGGGGGGGCGAACACCGGGGAGCTGTTTTTT. Full variable domain (rest looked up from reference TRBV19 and TRBJ2-2): DGGITQSPKYLFRKEGQNVTLSCEQNLNHDAMYWYRQDPGQGLRLIYYSQIVNDFQKGDIAEGYSVSREKKESFPLTVTSAQKNPTAFYLCASSILGGANTGELFFGEGSRLTVL.

The J gene is TRBJ1-6, the V gene TRBV7-9; 9 bases are a match to TRBD1. CDR1 and CDR2 (germline): SEHNR, FQNEAQ (reference sequence). The CDR3 loop spans 15 amino acids. With V trimmed by 5 bases and J by 7 bases, 6 bases remained unmatched. The chain's CDR3 is CASSLDGTGNSPLHF. DNA of the CDR3: TGTGCCAGCAGCCTGGATGGGACAGGGAATTCACCCCTCCACTTT.

V usage is TRBV6-5 and J usage is TRBJ1-1, with D unresolved. Deletions cut 0 bases from V and 0 bases from J, with 8 bases between. The CDR3 covers 15 residues. Germline V gene data show CDR1 as MNHEY and CDR2 as SVGAGI. DNA for the CDR3: TGTGCCAGCAGTTACTCGGGAGGGATGAACACTGAAGCTTTCTTT. It yields the protein CASSYSGGMNTEAFF.

This chain connects TRBV6-6 to TRBJ2-4, with 7 bases aligning to TRBD1. After removal of 5 bases from V and 6 bases from J, the junction contained 1 base not matched to a gene. The CDR3 extends over 12 amino acids. Germline CDR1 and CDR2: MNHNY and SVGAGI (reference sequence). The CDR3 loop reads CASSGDRNIQYF. The CDR3 nucleotides are TGTGCCAGCAGTGGGGACAGAAACATTCAGTACTTC.

J is TRBJ2-5 and V is TRBV7-8; D might be TRBD1 (5 bases). V shed 7 bases and J shed 1 base, with 10 bases lying between them. Germline V gene lookup returns CDR1 SGHVS and CDR2 FQNEAQ. The CDR3 runs to 13 residues. CDR3 protein: CASNLGAQETQYF. Written as DNA, the CDR3 is TGTGCCAGCAACCTAGGGGCCCAAGAGACCCAGTACTTC.

This clone showed up just a few times. The gene calls are TRBV2 and TRBJ1-5; D perhaps matches TRBD1 (5 bases). The CDR3 covers 14 residues. Trimming removed 6 bases at V and 0 bases at J, with 9 bases between. Per germline, CDR1 SNHLY and CDR2 FYNNEI. DNA of the CDR3: TGTGCCAGCAGAATGACAGTTAGCAATCAGCCCCAGCATTTT. Its protein is CASRMTVSNQPQHF.

V gene TRBV7-2 combines with J gene TRBJ1-4, with TRBD1 as a possible D gene (6 bases). The CDR3 consists of 14 residues. From germline, CDR1 is SGHTA and CDR2 FQGNSA. Trimming took off 6 bases at V and 10 bases at J, with 18 bases between the two ends. Written as DNA, the CDR3 is TGTGCCAGCAGGGCGGGGGGCGCGTCTGGAAAACTGTTTTTT. It encodes CASRAGGASGKLFF.

The chain carries TRBV12-3 or TRBV12-4 and TRBJ1-1; D is ambiguous. The CDR3 is 13 residues long. V dropped 4 bases and J dropped 1 base, with 7 bases sitting between them. CDR3 DNA sequence: TGTGCCAGCAGTTGGAGTCGGAACACTGAAGCTTTCTTT. Protein: CASSWSRNTEAFF.

The V call is TRBV6-5, the J call TRBJ1-1; no firm D call. V dropped 8 bases and J dropped 6 bases, with 10 bases sitting between them. The CDR3 loop spans 11 amino acids. Germline assignment: CDR1 MNHEY and CDR2 SVGAGI. The CDR3 nucleotides are TGTGCCAGCGGCAAGGAGGCTGAAGCTTTCTTT. Amino acids: CASGKEAEAFF.

Only a few counts were recorded for this clone. This chain connects TRBV19 to TRBJ1-1; the match to TRBD1 covers 8 bases. This CDR3 comprises 14 residues. V shed 3 bases and J 5 bases; nucleotides not matched to a gene: 5. Germline CDR1 LNHDA, CDR2 SQIVND (reference sequence). Written as DNA, the CDR3 is TGTGCCAGTAGTATTGGCAGGGGGCCTACTGAAGCTTTCTTT. This codes for CASSIGRGPTEAFF.

The chain joins TRBV9 to TRBJ2-1, with 8 bases matching TRBD2. The junction had 8 bases not matched to a gene; V was cut back by 1 base and J by 8 bases. Germline V gene lookup returns CDR1 SGDLS and CDR2 YYNGEE. The CDR3 spans 15 residues. The CDR3 nucleotides read TGTGCCAGCAGCGTAAGGAGCGGGAGTACCTATGAGCAGTTCTTC. This translates into CASSVRSGSTYEQFF.

This CDR3 reads CASSSGLAYTGELFF. The CDR3 coding sequence is TGTGCCAGCAGTTCGGGACTAGCGTACACCGGGGAGCTGTTTTTT. The rearrangement links TRBV28 to TRBJ2-2; TRBD2 matches 10 bases. V dropped 4 bases and J dropped 3; count of bases not matched to a gene: 2. CDR3 length: 15 residues. Germline V gene sequence: CDR1 MDHEN, CDR2 SYDVKM.

The chain recombines TRBV7-3 with TRBJ2-1; D might be TRBD1 (5 bases). Trimming stripped 4 bases from V and 3 bases from J, with 13 bases between. CDR1 and CDR2 from the germline V gene are SGHTA and FQGTGA. This CDR3 contains 15 residues. CDR3 protein: CASSSVGPDYNEQFF. CDR3 in DNA: TGTGCCAGCAGCTCGGTGGGGCCTGACTACAATGAGCAGTTCTTC.

This clone was recorded only once. The V call is TRBV6-6, the J call TRBJ1-2, with D possibly matching TRBD1 (5 bases). This CDR3 has 10 residues. CDR1 is MNHNY, CDR2 SVGAGI, per germline (reference sequence). V was shortened by 11 bases and J by 7 bases, with 11 bases between the two germline ends. The CDR3 reads CARRGSGYTF. Written as DNA, the CDR3 is TGTGCCCGACGGGGGTCTGGCTACACCTTC.

The chain uses TRBV7-8 and TRBJ1-2, with unresolved D. The V end was cut by 2 bases, the J end by 2 bases, with 6 bases between. The CDR3 spans 13 residues. Germline CDR1 is SGHVS and CDR2 is FQNEAQ. In DNA, the CDR3 is TGTGCCAGCAGCTTAACGGAGAACTATGGCTACACCTTC. Translation gives CASSLTENYGYTF.

The chain recombines TRBV12-3 or TRBV12-4 with TRBJ2-1, with 7 bases aligning to TRBD2. The CDR3 covers 12 residues. V gave up 1 base and J gave up 15 bases; unmatched junction bases: 6. The CDR3 protein is CASSLVAGVVFF. DNA of the CDR3: TGTGCCAGCAGTTTAGTTGCGGGAGTCGTGTTCTTC.

V is TRBV7-9 and J is TRBJ2-3, with TRBD1 identical over 7 bases. CDR3 length: 14 residues. Germline V gene sequence: CDR1 SEHNR, CDR2 FQNEAQ (reference sequence). V was pared by 3 bases and J by 6 bases, with 6 bases of the junction left unmatched. The chain's CDR3 is CASSFLLDRDTQYF. The DNA of the CDR3 is TGTGCCAGCAGCTTCCTTCTGGACAGGGATACGCAGTATTTT.

The rearrangement uses TRBV9 and TRBJ1-6; D is possibly TRBD1 (5 bases). V was shortened by 0 bases and J by 8 bases, with 12 bases between the two germline ends. Germline CDR1 SGDLS, CDR2 YYNGEE. The CDR3 length is 15 residues. CDR3: CASSVAPRGDSPLHF. Written as DNA, the CDR3 is TGTGCCAGCAGCGTAGCCCCCCGGGGGGATTCACCCCTCCACTTT.

The V gene is TRBV7-3, the J gene TRBJ2-3; D remains unclear. The CDR3 spans 15 residues. The germline CDR1 and CDR2 sequences are SGHTA and FQGTGA. V lost 4 bases to trimming and J lost 2 bases, with 13 bases between them. As DNA, the CDR3 is TGTGCCAGCAGCTCGAACAACCCGCCCACAGATACGCAGTATTTT. As protein: CASSSNNPPTDTQYF.